The TCR beta chain described here comes from a study of control samples from healthy donors and cancer patients. TCRdb keeps only in-frame clones here, not all; method: immunoSEQ multiplex PCR. This table holds some 120,000 clones, about 88% found once. Germline V gene data show CDR1 as LGHDT and CDR2 as YNNKEL (reference sequence). V was cut by 4 bases and J by 11 bases, with 9 bases left in between. The CDR3 is made up of 12 amino acids. The TCR was taken from a man aged 50-59 years in good health. The sample taken for sequencing was blood. The chain joins TRBV3-1 (or the pseudogene TRBV3-2) to TRBJ1-6, with D maybe TRBD1 (5 bases). The CDR3 is CASSLQGTPLHF. CDR3 DNA sequence: TGTGCCAGCAGCCTTCAGGGAACACCCCTCCACTTT.